Only one count was recorded for the clone carrying this TCR beta chain. Its antigen is unidentified. The record originates from a study of CD8+ T cells in alopecia areata. As for the study in general: Treated individuals took tofacitinib by mouth, 5 to 10 mg twice daily.

cDNA serving as the sequencing template came from extracted, reverse transcribed RNA. This table comes from immunoSEQ multiplex PCR, and its TCRdb copy is limited to in-frame clones, with some not included. The sample includes approximately 210,000 clones, 40% to 55% of them seen just once. Looked up from germline, CDR1 is SQVTM and CDR2 is ANQGSEA. The V gene lost 4 bases and the J gene lost 8 bases, with 14 bases spanning the gap. The CDR3 has 12 amino acids. Treatment reported: oral pan-JAK inhibitor, 5-10 mg twice daily. General study findings and limits: Researchers report lesional scalp, most notably alopecia totalis/universalis, outstripped normal scalp in clonality. On tofacitinib, scalp and blood still held many of the expanded lesional clones.

The receptor comes from a human donor with alopecia areata. V gene TRBV29-1 combines with J gene TRBJ1-2; possible D gene TRBD1, 6 bases. The sample consisted of CD4+ T cells sorted from blood, taken around week 37, from a patient treated with tofacitinib. CDR3 sequence reads: CSVVNGGVGYTF. The CDR3 DNA follows: TGCAGCGTTGTGAACGGGGGCGTGGGCTACACCTTC.